This T cell receptor beta chain was recorded in a study of blood T cell repertoires in COVID-19. Measured with immunoSEQ multiplex PCR; TCRdb has only the in-frame clones, and not every one. This table has roughly 300,000 clones, about 89% appearing once. V shed 5 bases and J 2 bases; nucleotides not matched to a gene: 8. Germline loops: CDR1 SGHTA, CDR2 FQGNSA. The CDR3 length is 15 residues. The clonotype comes from a woman in her 30s who had recovered from COVID-19. The chain employs TRBV7-2 and TRBJ2-5; 7 bases are shared with TRBD2. Sample: PBMCs or T cells enriched from blood (not recorded which). CDR3 protein: CASSPRGGGQETQYF. In DNA, the CDR3 is TGTGCCAGCAGCCCCCGTGGGGGAGGGCAAGAGACCCAGTACTTC.